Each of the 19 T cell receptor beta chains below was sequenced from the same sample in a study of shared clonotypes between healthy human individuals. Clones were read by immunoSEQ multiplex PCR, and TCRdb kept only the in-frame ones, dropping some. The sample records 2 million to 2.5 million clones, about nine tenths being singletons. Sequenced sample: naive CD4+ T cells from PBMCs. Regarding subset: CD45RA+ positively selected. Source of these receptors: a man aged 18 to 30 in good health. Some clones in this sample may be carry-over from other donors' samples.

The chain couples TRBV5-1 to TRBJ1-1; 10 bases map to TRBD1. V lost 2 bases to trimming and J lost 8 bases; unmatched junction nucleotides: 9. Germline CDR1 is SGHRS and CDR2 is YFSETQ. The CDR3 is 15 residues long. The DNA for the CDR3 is TGCGCCAGCAGCTTTACCGACAGGGGGCGGCTAGAAGCTTTCTTT. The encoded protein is CASSFTDRGRLEAFF.

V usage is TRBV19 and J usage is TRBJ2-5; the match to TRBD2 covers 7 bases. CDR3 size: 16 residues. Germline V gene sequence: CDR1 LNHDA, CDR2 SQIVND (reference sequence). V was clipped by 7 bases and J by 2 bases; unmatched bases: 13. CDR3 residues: CASTRSGAGPQETQYF. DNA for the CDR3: TGTGCCAGTACCAGAAGCGGGGCGGGACCACAAGAGACCCAGTACTTC.

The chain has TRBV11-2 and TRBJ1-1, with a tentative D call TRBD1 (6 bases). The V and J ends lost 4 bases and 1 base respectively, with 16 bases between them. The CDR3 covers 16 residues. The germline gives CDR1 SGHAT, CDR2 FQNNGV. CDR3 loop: CASSYPRGGANTEAFF. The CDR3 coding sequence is TGTGCCAGCAGCTACCCGAGGGGGGGCGCGAACACTGAAGCTTTCTTT.

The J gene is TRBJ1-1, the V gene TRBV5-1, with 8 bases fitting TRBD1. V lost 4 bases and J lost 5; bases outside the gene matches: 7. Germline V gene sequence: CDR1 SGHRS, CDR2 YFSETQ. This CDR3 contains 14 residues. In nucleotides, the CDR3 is TGCGCCAGCAGCATTGGACAGGGTCGAACTGAAGCTTTCTTT. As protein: CASSIGQGRTEAFF.

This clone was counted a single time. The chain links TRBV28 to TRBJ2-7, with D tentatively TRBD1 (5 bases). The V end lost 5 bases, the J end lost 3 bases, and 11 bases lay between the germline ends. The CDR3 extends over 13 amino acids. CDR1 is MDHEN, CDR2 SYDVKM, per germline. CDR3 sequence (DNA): TGTGCCAGCAGTCCAGATACAGGCTACGAGCAGTACTTC. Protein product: CASSPDTGYEQYF.

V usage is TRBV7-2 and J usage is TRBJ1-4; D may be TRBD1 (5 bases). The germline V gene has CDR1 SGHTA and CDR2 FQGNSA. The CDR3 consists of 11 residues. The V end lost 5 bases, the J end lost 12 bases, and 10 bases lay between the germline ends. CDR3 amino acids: CASSPGGELFF. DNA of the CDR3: TGTGCCAGCAGCCCGGGAGGGGAACTGTTTTTT. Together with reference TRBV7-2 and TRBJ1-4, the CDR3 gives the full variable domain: GAGVSQSPSNKVTEKGKDVELRCDPISGHTALYWYRQSLGQGLEFLIYFQGNSAPDKSGLPSDRFSAERTGGSVSTLTIQRTQQEDSAVYLCASSPGGELFFGSGTQLSVL.

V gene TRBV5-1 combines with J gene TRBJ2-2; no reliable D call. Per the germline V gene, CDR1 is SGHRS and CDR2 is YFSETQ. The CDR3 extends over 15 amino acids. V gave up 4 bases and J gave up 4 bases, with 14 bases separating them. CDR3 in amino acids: CASSIRTDITGELFF. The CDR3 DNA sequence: TGCGCCAGCAGCATCCGAACAGACATCACCGGGGAGCTGTTTTTT.

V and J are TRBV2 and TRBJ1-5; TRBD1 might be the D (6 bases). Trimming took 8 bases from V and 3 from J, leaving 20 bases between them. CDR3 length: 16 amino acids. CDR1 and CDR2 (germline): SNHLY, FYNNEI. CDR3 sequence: CASGWETGGNNQPQHF. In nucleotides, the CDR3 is TGTGCCAGCGGATGGGAGACAGGAGGAAACAATCAGCCCCAGCATTTT.

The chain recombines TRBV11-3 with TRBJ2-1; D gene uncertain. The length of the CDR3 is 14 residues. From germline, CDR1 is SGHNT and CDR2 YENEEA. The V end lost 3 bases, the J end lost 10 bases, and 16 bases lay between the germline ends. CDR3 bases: TGTGCCAGCAGCTTCGACGCCCCGGCTTCAGAGCAGTTCTTC. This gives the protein CASSFDAPASEQFF.

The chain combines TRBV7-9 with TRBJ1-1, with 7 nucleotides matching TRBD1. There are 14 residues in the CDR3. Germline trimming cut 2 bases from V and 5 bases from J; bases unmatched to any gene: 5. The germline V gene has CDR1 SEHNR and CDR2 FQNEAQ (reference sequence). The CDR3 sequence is CASSLRQGQTEAFF. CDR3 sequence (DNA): TGTGCCAGCAGCTTACGACAGGGCCAGACTGAAGCTTTCTTT.

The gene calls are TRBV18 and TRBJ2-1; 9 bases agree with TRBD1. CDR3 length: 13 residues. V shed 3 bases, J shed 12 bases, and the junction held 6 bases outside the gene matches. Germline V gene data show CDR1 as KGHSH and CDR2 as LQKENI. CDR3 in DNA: TGTGCCAGCTCACCGGCGCCGGGACAGGGGCAGTTCTTC. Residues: CASSPAPGQGQFF.

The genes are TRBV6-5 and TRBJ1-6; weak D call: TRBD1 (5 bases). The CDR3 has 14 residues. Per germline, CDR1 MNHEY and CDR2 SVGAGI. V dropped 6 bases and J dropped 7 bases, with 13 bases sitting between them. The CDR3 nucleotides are TGTGCCAGCAGAGGGGTGAGGAACAATTCACCCCTCCACTTT. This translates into CASRGVRNNSPLHF.

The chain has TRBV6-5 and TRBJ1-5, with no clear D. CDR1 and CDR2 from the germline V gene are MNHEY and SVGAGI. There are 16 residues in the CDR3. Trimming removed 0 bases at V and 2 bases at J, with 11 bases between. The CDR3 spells CASSYSRFPGNQPQHF. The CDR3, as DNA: TGTGCCAGCAGTTACTCGAGGTTCCCGGGCAATCAGCCCCAGCATTTT.

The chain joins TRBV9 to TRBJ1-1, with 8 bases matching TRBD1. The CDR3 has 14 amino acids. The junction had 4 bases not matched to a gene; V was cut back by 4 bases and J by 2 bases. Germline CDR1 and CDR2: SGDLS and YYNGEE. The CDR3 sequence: CASSYGQGNTEAFF. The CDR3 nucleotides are TGTGCCAGCAGCTACGGACAGGGTAACACTGAAGCTTTCTTT.

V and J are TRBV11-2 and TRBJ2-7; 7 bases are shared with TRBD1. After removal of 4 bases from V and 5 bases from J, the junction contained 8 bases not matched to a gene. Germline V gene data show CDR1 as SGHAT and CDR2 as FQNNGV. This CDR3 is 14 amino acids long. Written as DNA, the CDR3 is TGTGCCAGCAGCTCGACAGGGATCAGGAACGAGCAGTACTTC. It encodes CASSSTGIRNEQYF.

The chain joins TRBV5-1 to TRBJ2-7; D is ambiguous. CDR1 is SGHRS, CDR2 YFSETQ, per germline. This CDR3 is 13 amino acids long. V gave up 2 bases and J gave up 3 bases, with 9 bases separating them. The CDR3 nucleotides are TGCGCCAGCAGCTTAACACCTAACTACGAGCAGTACTTC. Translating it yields CASSLTPNYEQYF.

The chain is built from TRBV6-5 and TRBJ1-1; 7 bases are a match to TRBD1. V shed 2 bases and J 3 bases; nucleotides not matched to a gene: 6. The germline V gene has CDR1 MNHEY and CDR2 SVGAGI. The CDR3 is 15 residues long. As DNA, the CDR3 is TGTGCCAGCAGTTACGGTGCAGGGGGATACACTGAAGCTTTCTTT. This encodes CASSYGAGGYTEAFF.

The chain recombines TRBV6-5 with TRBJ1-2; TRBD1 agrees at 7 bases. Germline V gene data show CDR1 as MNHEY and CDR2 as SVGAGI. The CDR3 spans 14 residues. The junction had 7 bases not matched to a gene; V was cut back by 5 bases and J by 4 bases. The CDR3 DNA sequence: TGTGCCAGCAGTGCGACAGGGCGGACCTATGGCTACACCTTC. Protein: CASSATGRTYGYTF.

The DNA of the CDR3 is TGCAGCGTGACCGGGACCACTGAAGCTTTCTTT. Translating gives CSVTGTTEAFF. The V and J genes are TRBV29-1 and TRBJ1-1; weak D call: TRBD1 (5 bases). Germline V gene sequence: CDR1 SQVTM, CDR2 ANQGSEA. This CDR3 is 11 amino acids long. Trimming took off 6 bases at V and 4 bases at J, with 9 bases between the two ends.